Listed below are T cell receptor beta chains from one sample, sequenced in a study of multiple sclerosis patients with progressive multifocal leukoencephalopathy. TCRdb's table, derived via immunoSEQ multiplex PCR, lists solely in-frame clones and lacks some. The repertoire holds some 30,000 clones, with 85% as singletons. The input for sequencing was PBMCs, taken from a patient treated with natalizumab. Receptors originate from a woman aged 25 to 39 with progressive multifocal leukoencephalopathy. The CDR3 runs from the conserved cysteine through the conserved F or W. A D gene is named only where the DNA matches it firmly. A clone size is listed for some rows: how often the clone was seen (once, few, many), or a class if it is expanded.

15 | TRBJ2-2 | TRBV10-3 | few | TRBD1 | TGTGCCATCAGTGACGAGACAGGGGATCCCGGGGAGCTGTTTTTT | CAISDETGDPGELFF
17 | TRBJ2-1 | TRBV6-1 | once | TRBD2 | TGTGCCAGCAGTGAGACTTTAGCGGGGGGGCCGACTAGTGAGCAGTTCTTC | CASSETLAGGPTSEQFF
16 | TRBJ1-5 | TRBV4-2 | NA | TRBD1 | TGTGCCAGCAGCCAAGAACCGGACAGGAGCAATCAGCCCCAGCATTTT | CASSQEPDRSNQPQHF
17 | TRBJ2-2 | TRBV7-8 | NA | TRBD2 | TGTGCCAGCAGCCCGACGGGGGGACTAGGGTACACCGGGGAGCTGTTTTTT | CASSPTGGLGYTGELFF
11 | TRBJ2-1 | TRBV27 | NA | NA | TGTGCCAGTTTCAGGGGCAATGAGCAGTTCTTC | CASFRGNEQFF
13 | TRBJ1-2 | TRBV4-2 | NA | NA | TGTGCCAGCAGCTTGTATACTAACTATGGCTACACCTTC | CASSLYTNYGYTF
13 | TRBJ2-7 | TRBV5-6 | NA | NA | TGTGCCAGCAGGGCACTAGAGGGGGGCGAGCAGTACTTC | CASRALEGGEQYF
13 | TRBJ2-7 | TRBV14 | NA | TRBD1 | TGTGCCAGCAGCCAAAACAGACAGGGCGAGCAGTACTTC | CASSQNRQGEQYF
15 | TRBJ2-1 | TRBV11-3 | NA | TRBD2 | TGTGCCAGCAGCTTAGTCTCGGGAGGGCCGAATGAGCAGTTCTTC | CASSLVSGGPNEQFF
14 | TRBJ2-7 | TRBV2 | NA | NA | TGTGCCAGCGGTTCAGGGGCCTCTATCCACGAGCAGTACTTC | CASGSGASIHEQYF
15 | TRBJ1-5 | TRBV19 | NA | NA | TGTGCCAGTATCCCCGGCAGTGGTAGCAATCAGCCCCAGCATTTT | CASIPGSGSNQPQHF
14 | TRBJ1-4 | TRBV21-1 | few | NA | TGTGCCAGCAGCATACGGACAGGGAATGAAAAACTGTTTTTT | CASSIRTGNEKLFF
17 | TRBJ2-7 | TRBV5-1 | NA | NA | TGCGCCAGCAGCTTGGACCGGGACAACAATTTTTCCTACGAGCAGTACTTC | CASSLDRDNNFSYEQYF
16 | TRBJ2-7 | TRBV10-1 | few | TRBD1 | TGCGCCAGCAGTAGGACCGGGACAGGGGGGACCTACGAGCAGTACTTC | CASSRTGTGGTYEQYF
11 | TRBJ2-1 | TRBV7-9 | NA | NA | TGTGCCAGCAGCTTATTCAATGAGCAGTTCTTC | CASSLFNEQFF
13 | TRBJ1-2 | TRBV7-9 | NA | NA | TGTGCCAGCAGCTTAGCGGACAGCTATGGCTACACCTTC | CASSLADSYGYTF
13 | TRBJ2-5 | TRBV7-7 | NA | NA | TGTGCTAGCAGCTTAGCGGCCGAAGAGACCCAGTACTTC | CASSLAAEETQYF
13 | TRBJ1-5 | TRBV6-5 | NA | NA | TGTGCCAGCAGTTACTCGCTGGATCAGCCCCAGCATTTT | CASSYSLDQPQHF
14 | TRBJ2-5 | TRBV7-9 | NA | NA | TGTGCCAGCAGCGCAAGACTGAACCAAGAGACCCAGTACTTC | CASSARLNQETQYF
13 | TRBJ2-5 | TRBV30 | once | NA | TGTGCCTGGAGTGTAAGAGGAGGGGGGACCCAGTACTTC | CAWSVRGGGTQYF
13 | TRBJ1-1 | TRBV28 | few | NA | TGTGCCAGCAGTTTAGTGGGGGGGACTGAAGCTTTCTTT | CASSLVGGTEAFF
12 | TRBJ2-7 | TRBV30 | NA | TRBD2 | TGTGCCTGGAGTGCTGTGGCTAGCGGGCAGTACTTC | CAWSAVASGQYF
15 | TRBJ2-5 | TRBV29-1 | NA | TRBD1 | TGCAGCGCCTATACGACAGGGGGCGCGGGGGAGACCCAGTACTTC | CSAYTTGGAGETQYF
20 | TRBJ2-3 | TRBV4-2 | NA | NA | TGTGCCAGCAGCCAAACTATTCGGATTGGCGGGACCGGCTACACAGATACGCAGTATTTT | CASSQTIRIGGTGYTDTQYF
11 | TRBJ2-2 | TRBV7-6 | NA | NA | TGTGCCAGCACCGGAGGAGGGGAGCTGTTTTTT | CASTGGGELFF
14 | TRBJ2-7 | TRBV7-2 | once | TRBD1 | TGTGCCAGCAGCTCCGGGACAGGGTACTACGAGCAGTACTTC | CASSSGTGYYEQYF
17 | TRBJ2-7 | TRBV27 | NA | TRBD2 | TGTGCCAGCAGTTTATCGGGACTAGCGGGGGGGTACTACGAGCAGTACTTC | CASSLSGLAGGYYEQYF
14 | TRBJ2-7 | TRBV7-8 | NA | NA | TGTGCCAGCAGCTCACAGGGACTACTCTACGAGCAGTACTTC | CASSSQGLLYEQYF
16 | TRBJ2-5 | TRBV7-2 | NA | TRBD2 | TGTGCCAGCAGCCTACGACTAGCGGGGGGACGAGAGACCCAGTACTTC | CASSLRLAGGRETQYF
13 | TRBJ1-1 | TRBV30 | once | NA | TGTGCCTGGAGCGGGGCCTATGTTACTGAAGCTTTCTTT | CAWSGAYVTEAFF
14 | TRBJ2-7 | TRBV11-2 | NA | TRBD1 | TGTGCCAGCAGCCCAGGACAGGGGCCCTACGAGCAGTACTTC | CASSPGQGPYEQYF
14 | TRBJ2-5 | TRBV6-6 | few | NA | TGTGCCAGCAGTTACTCGACAGCCCAAGAGACCCAGTACTTC | CASSYSTAQETQYF
13 | TRBJ1-2 | TRBV5-6 | NA | NA | TGTGCCAGCAGCTCCGAACAGAGACGTGGCTACACCTTC | CASSSEQRRGYTF